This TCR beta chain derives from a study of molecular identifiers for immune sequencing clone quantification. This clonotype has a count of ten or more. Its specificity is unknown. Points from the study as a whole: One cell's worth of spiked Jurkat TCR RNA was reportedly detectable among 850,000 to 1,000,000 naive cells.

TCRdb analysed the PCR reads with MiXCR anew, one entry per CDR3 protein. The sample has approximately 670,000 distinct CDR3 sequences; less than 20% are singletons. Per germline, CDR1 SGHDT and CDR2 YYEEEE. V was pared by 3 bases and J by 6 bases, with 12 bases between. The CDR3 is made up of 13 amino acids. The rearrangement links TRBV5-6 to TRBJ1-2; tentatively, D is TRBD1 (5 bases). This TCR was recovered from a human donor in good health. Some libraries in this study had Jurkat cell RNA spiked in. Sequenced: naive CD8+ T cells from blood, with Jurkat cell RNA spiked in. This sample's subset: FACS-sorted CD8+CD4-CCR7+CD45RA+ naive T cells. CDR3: CASSSRGPDGYTF. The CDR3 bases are TGTGCCAGCAGCTCTCGGGGCCCGGATGGCTACACCTTC.